The 14 T cell receptor beta chains listed next were all sequenced from one sample in a study of T cell responses to AZD1222 COVID-19 vaccine. Sequencing used immunoSEQ multiplex PCR; TCRdb keeps in-frame clones, though not all of them. In the table there are about 96,000 clones, 70% to 90% of which are singletons. The sample was peripheral blood, taken on day 0 of AZD1222 vaccination. The receptors derive from an adult in good health.

The V call is TRBV6-1, the J call TRBJ1-2; a weak D match, TRBD1 (6 bases). V was clipped by 3 bases and J by 3 bases, with 8 bases between them. Germline CDR1 is MNHNS and CDR2 is SASEGT. The CDR3 runs to 13 residues. CDR3 sequence reads: CASSDGGHYGYTF. In DNA, the CDR3 is TGTGCCAGCAGTGATGGGGGGCACTATGGCTACACCTTC.

The count of this clone is one. The rearrangement uses TRBV19 and TRBJ1-1; D is perhaps TRBD1 (6 bases). Germline V lookup: CDR1 LNHDA, CDR2 SQIVND (reference sequence). Trimming took off 7 bases at V and 8 bases at J, with 20 bases between the two ends. CDR3 length equals 14 residues. For the CDR3, the DNA is TGTGCCAGTACCATAAGTAGAGGGGGGATGGAAGCTTTCTTT. Translating it yields CASTISRGGMEAFF.

The DNA of the CDR3 is TGTGCCAGCAGCCAAGGCTTGCCAGCCTCTGGAAACACCATATATTTT. It encodes CASSQGLPASGNTIYF. The chain is built from TRBV3-1 (or the pseudogene TRBV3-2) and TRBJ1-3; D ambiguous. The V and J ends lost 1 base and 0 bases respectively, with 10 bases between them. There are 16 residues in the CDR3. Germline lookup yields CDR1 LGHDT and CDR2 YNNKEL (reference sequence).

V and J are TRBV30 and TRBJ2-7, with 8 nucleotides matching TRBD1. Germline CDR1 is GTSNPN and CDR2 is SVGIG (reference sequence). The CDR3 is made up of 12 amino acids. V lost 3 bases, J lost 4 bases, and 2 bases stayed unmatched. The CDR3 DNA reads TGTGCCTGGAGGACAGGGGTGTACGAGCAGTACTTC. This gives the protein CAWRTGVYEQYF.

The chain combines TRBV5-6 with TRBJ1-1; 8 nucleotides match TRBD1. V gave up 4 bases and J gave up 8 bases; unmatched junction bases: 7. The CDR3 has 13 residues. Germline CDR1 and CDR2: SGHDT and YYEEEE. The CDR3, as DNA: TGTGCCAGCAGCCTAGGACAGGGACGAGAAGCTTTCTTT. The encoded protein is CASSLGQGREAFF.

This clone was observed a handful of times. This chain uses TRBV5-6 with TRBJ1-1, with D unresolved. The CDR3 is 14 residues long. Per germline, CDR1 SGHDT and CDR2 YYEEEE. The V and J ends lost 4 bases and 0 bases respectively, with 10 bases between them. CDR3 in amino acids: CASSASPMNTEAFF. CDR3 sequence (DNA): TGTGCCAGCAGCGCAAGTCCCATGAACACTGAAGCTTTCTTT.

The chain recombines TRBV29-1 with TRBJ1-2, with D hard to call. In germline, CDR1 is SQVTM, CDR2 ANQGSEA. Trimming cost V 6 bases and J 7 bases, with 27 bases left between them. CDR3 length: 16 amino acids. Written as DNA, the CDR3 is TGCAGCGTGTTTAGCCCAGGAGGCCCTCTCGAGAGTGGCTACACCTTC. Translated, it gives CSVFSPGGPLESGYTF.

The chain couples TRBV6-2 or TRBV6-3 to TRBJ2-5; D remains ambiguous. Germline lookup yields CDR1 MNHEY and CDR2 SVGEGT. Trimming removed 2 bases at V and 3 bases at J, with 7 bases between. The CDR3 sequence is 13 residues long. CDR3 protein: CASSYGEKETQYF. In DNA, the CDR3 is TGTGCCAGCAGTTACGGGGAAAAAGAGACCCAGTACTTC.

J is TRBJ1-6 and V is TRBV3-1 (or the pseudogene TRBV3-2), with unresolved D. This CDR3 comprises 15 residues. Germline V gene data show CDR1 as LGHDT and CDR2 as YNNKEL (reference sequence). Deletions cut 1 base from V and 10 bases from J, with 14 bases between. The CDR3 spells CASSQASSVESPLHF. In DNA form, the CDR3 reads TGTGCCAGCAGCCAAGCTAGTTCAGTGGAATCACCCCTCCACTTT.

The chain is built from TRBV11-1 and TRBJ1-1; D not certain. The CDR3 sequence is 14 residues long. Trimming shortened V by 6 bases and J by 3 bases, and 14 bases separated the two germline ends. Germline V gene data show CDR1 as SGHAT and CDR2 as FQDESV (reference sequence). CDR3 bases: TGTGCCAGCAGTAGCTCCGACGGTGACACTGAAGCTTTCTTT. It is translated as CASSSSDGDTEAFF.

This clone was seen a single time. The V and J genes are TRBV6-2 or TRBV6-3 and TRBJ1-1; maybe TRBD1 (5 bases). In germline, CDR1 is MNHEY, CDR2 SVGEGT. V was cut by 5 bases and J by 6 bases, with 22 bases left in between. The CDR3 runs to 16 residues. The CDR3: CASSPGGVGRFSEAFF. The CDR3 bases are TGTGCCAGCAGTCCCGGGGGAGTAGGTAGGTTCTCTGAAGCTTTCTTT.

V gene TRBV19 combines with J gene TRBJ1-2; no firm D call. There are 13 residues in the CDR3. Trimming removed 5 bases from V and 4 bases from J, with 11 bases in between. In germline, CDR1 is LNHDA, CDR2 SQIVND (reference sequence). The DNA for the CDR3 is TGTGCCAGTAGTTTACGAGGATCCTATGGCTACACCTTC. This encodes CASSLRGSYGYTF.

This rearrangement joins TRBV5-1 to TRBJ2-3, with D unclear. Trimming took 4 bases from V and 1 from J, leaving 10 bases between them. Looked up from germline, CDR1 is SGHRS and CDR2 is YFSETQ. The CDR3 is 14 amino acids. Here the CDR3 reads CASSLLTRTDTQYF. The CDR3 DNA is TGCGCCAGCAGCCTGCTGACCCGCACAGATACGCAGTATTTT.

The chain combines TRBV9 with TRBJ2-1; weak D call: TRBD2 (6 bases). There are 14 residues in the CDR3. Germline values: CDR1 SGDLS, CDR2 YYNGEE. Trimming pared 0 bases from V and 9 bases from J, leaving 13 bases between. The CDR3, as DNA: TGTGCCAGCAGCGTAGCCCCAACGGGGGTTGAGCAGTTCTTC. Translated: CASSVAPTGVEQFF. Full variable domain (remainder filled in from reference TRBV9 and TRBJ2-1): DSGVTQTPKHLITATGQRVTLRCSPRSGDLSVYWYQQSLDQGLQFLIQYYNGEERAKGNILERFSAQQFPDLHSELNLSSLELGDSALYFCASSVAPTGVEQFFGPGTRLTVL.